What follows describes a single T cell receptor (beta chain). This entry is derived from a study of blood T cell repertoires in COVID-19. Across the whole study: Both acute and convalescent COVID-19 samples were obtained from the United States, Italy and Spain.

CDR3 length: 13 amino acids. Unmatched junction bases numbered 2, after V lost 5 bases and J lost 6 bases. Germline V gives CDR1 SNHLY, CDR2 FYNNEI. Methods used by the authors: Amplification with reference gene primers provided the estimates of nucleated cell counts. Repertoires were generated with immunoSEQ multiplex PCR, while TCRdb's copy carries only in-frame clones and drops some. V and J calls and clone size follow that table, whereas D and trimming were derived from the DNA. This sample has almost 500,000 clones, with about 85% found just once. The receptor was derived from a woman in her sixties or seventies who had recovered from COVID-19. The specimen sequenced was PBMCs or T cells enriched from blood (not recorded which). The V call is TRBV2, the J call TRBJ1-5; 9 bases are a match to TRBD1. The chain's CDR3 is CASSTGGGQPQHF. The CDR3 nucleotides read TGTGCCAGCAGTACAGGGGGCGGTCAGCCCCAGCATTTT.